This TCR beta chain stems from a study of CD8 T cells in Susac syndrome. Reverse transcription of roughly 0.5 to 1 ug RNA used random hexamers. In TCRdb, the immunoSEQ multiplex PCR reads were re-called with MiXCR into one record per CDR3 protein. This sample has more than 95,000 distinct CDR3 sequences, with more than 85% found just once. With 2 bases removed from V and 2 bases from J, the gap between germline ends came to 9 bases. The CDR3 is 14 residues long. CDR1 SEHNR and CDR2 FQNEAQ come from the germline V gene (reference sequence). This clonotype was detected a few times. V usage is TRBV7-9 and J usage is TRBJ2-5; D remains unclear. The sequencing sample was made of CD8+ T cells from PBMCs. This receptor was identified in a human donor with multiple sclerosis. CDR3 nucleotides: TGTGCCAGCAGCTTACCCCAGGATCAAGAGACCCAGTACTTC. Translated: CASSLPQDQETQYF.